The rows below give T cell receptor beta chains drawn from one sample of a study of control samples from healthy donors and cancer patients. Data came from immunoSEQ multiplex PCR; TCRdb stores just in-frame clones and leaves some out. The table records about 140,000 clones, roughly 94% of them present only once. Sequencing was done on a sample of blood. The origin of the receptors is a middle-aged man in good health. CDR3s include the opening cysteine and the closing phenylalanine or tryptophan. D genes are given only for firm matches. The size of a clone is reported for some rows only, either as once, few or many, or as a class for expanded clones.

v_gene	abundance	d_gene	j_gene	CDR3aa	CDR3nt
TRBV24-1	.	TRBD1	TRBJ1-3	CATSAGTGTGNTIYF	TGTGCCACCAGTGCCGGGACAGGGACTGGAAACACCATATATTTT
TRBV7-6	.	.	TRBJ1-3	CASSLARGGNGNTIYF	TGTGCCAGCAGCTTGGCCAGAGGGGGGAATGGAAACACCATATATTTT
TRBV6-4	once	.	TRBJ1-2	CASPTGTVGHPTPNYGYTF	TGTGCCAGCCCGACGGGGACGGTCGGACACCCCACCCCGAACTATGGCTACACCTTC
TRBV3-1/TRBV3-2	.	.	TRBJ1-2	CASSQDTTAAGGYTF	TGTGCCAGCAGCCAAGATACAACTGCCGCAGGTGGCTACACCTTC
TRBV7-8	once	TRBD2	TRBJ2-7	CASSLPRGGLYEQYF	TGTGCCAGCAGCCTCCCCCGGGGGGGGCTGTACGAGCAGTACTTC
TRBV9	.	.	TRBJ2-3	CASNRDSFTDTQYF	TGTGCCAGCAACCGGGACTCCTTCACAGATACGCAGTATTTT
TRBV7-3	.	.	TRBJ2-2	CASSLRAPPLNTGELFF	TGTGCCAGCAGCTTAAGGGCCCCGCCACTTAACACCGGGGAGCTGTTTTTT
TRBV5-6	.	.	TRBJ2-7	CASSEAGTGNYEQYF	TGTGCCAGCAGCGAGGCCGGGACGGGAAACTACGAGCAGTACTTC
TRBV10-3	.	TRBD1	TRBJ2-7	CAISESTRGPYEQYF	TGTGCCATCAGTGAGTCTACCAGGGGGCCTTACGAGCAGTACTTC
TRBV5-1	.	TRBD1	TRBJ2-1	CASSSGQGVSYEQFF	TGCGCCAGCAGTTCTGGACAGGGGGTTTCTTATGAGCAGTTCTTC
TRBV29-1	.	.	TRBJ1-2	CSVPLRGVNYGYTF	TGCAGCGTCCCATTGAGGGGGGTTAACTATGGCTACACCTTC
TRBV20-1	.	.	TRBJ2-1	CSASLYNEQFF	TGCAGTGCTAGCCTTTACAATGAGCAGTTCTTC
TRBV4-3	once	TRBD2	TRBJ2-1	CASSPGLASYNEQFF	TGCGCCAGCAGCCCTGGACTAGCGTCCTACAATGAGCAGTTCTTC
TRBV7-3	.	.	TRBJ1-1	CASSLQGGNTEAFF	TGTGCCAGCAGCTTACAGGGAGGGAACACTGAAGCTTTCTTT
TRBV29-1	.	TRBD1	TRBJ1-5	CSVGTGNQPQHF	TGCAGCGTTGGGACAGGGAATCAGCCCCAGCATTTT
TRBV15	.	TRBD1	TRBJ1-1	CATSRQGAGLNTEAFF	TGTGCCACCAGCCGACAGGGGGCAGGCTTAAACACTGAAGCTTTCTTT
TRBV19	.	.	TRBJ2-4	CASSGTALAKNIQYF	TGTGCCAGTAGCGGGACGGCTCTAGCCAAAAACATTCAGTACTTC
TRBV5-6	.	.	TRBJ2-7	CASSLVAQLTSYEQYF	TGTGCCAGCAGCTTGGTCGCACAGCTTACTTCCTACGAGCAGTACTTC